The 5 T cell receptor beta chains presented below share a single source sample, sequenced in a study of T cells in Graves' hyperthyroidism and ophthalmopathy. RNA transcripts gave rise to amplified TCR beta CDR3 regions. First-round RT-PCR with HTBI primers amplified the TCR CDR3 region. TCRdb reprocessed the multiplex PCR reads via MiXCR and lists one record per CDR3 protein. The sample has about 130,000 distinct CDR3 sequences; roughly a fifth are singletons. Sequenced material: blood. The receptors stem from a woman between 50 and 59 years old with Graves' hyperthyroidism that later progressed to Graves' ophthalmopathy.

The genes are TRBV6-1 and TRBJ2-1; TRBD1 matches at 10 bases. Unmatched junction bases numbered 6, after V lost 10 bases and J lost 3 bases. This CDR3 comprises 14 residues. Germline values: CDR1 MNHNS, CDR2 SASEGT. Here the CDR3 reads CAIPGQGLYNEQFF. The CDR3 DNA sequence: TGTGCCATACCGGGACAGGGGCTCTACAATGAGCAGTTCTTC.

This clonotype was picked up a small number of times. This chain links TRBV5-5 with TRBJ2-2; D is tentatively TRBD1 or TRBD2 (7 bases each). With 3 bases removed from V and 1 base from J, the gap between germline ends came to 10 bases. This CDR3 contains 15 residues. CDR1 and CDR2 from the germline V gene are SGHKS and YYEKEE (reference sequence). CDR3 nucleotide sequence: TGTGCCAGCAGCTCCAGGGGGGGGAACACCGGGGAGCTGTTTTTT. Amino acid sequence: CASSSRGGNTGELFF.

The V and J genes are TRBV20-1 and TRBJ2-4; tentatively, D is TRBD1 (5 bases). Germline-derived CDR1 and CDR2 are DFQATT and SNEGSKA (reference sequence). The ends were cut back, 5 bases at V and 2 bases at J, with 19 bases in the middle. The CDR3 extends over 16 amino acids. In nucleotides, the CDR3 is TGCAGTGCTCATCACTGGGCAGGGATAACCAAAAACATTCAGTACTTC. This gives the protein CSAHHWAGITKNIQYF.

This clonotype appeared many times. The gene calls are TRBV7-9 and TRBJ2-7; D remains ambiguous. This CDR3 has 12 residues. Germline V lookup: CDR1 SEHNR, CDR2 FQNEAQ (reference sequence). V was trimmed by 1 base and J by 3 bases, leaving 4 bases between them. The chain's CDR3 is CASSLVHYEQYF. The CDR3 nucleotides read TGTGCCAGCAGCTTAGTACACTACGAGCAGTACTTC.

The genes are TRBV20-1 and TRBJ2-6, with D maybe TRBD2 (5 bases). CDR1 is DFQATT, CDR2 SNEGSKA, per germline (reference sequence). V lost 5 bases and J lost 0, with 11 bases in between. The CDR3 has 15 residues. The CDR3 DNA reads TGCAGTGCTGAGGGTTCGTTCTCTGGGGCCAACGTCCTGACTTTC. Residues: CSAEGSFSGANVLTF.